This T cell receptor (beta chain) was recorded in a study of chemoradiotherapy in HPV16-positive cancers. This clone was seen more than once but under ten times. Trimming removed 1 base at V and 0 bases at J, with 7 bases between. This CDR3 comprises 15 residues. Per germline, CDR1 MGHRA and CDR2 YSYEKL. Some clones are missing from TCRdb's copy, which holds only in-frame ones; the method was immunoSEQ multiplex PCR. The sample has 6,000 to 6,500 clones; around 70% are singletons. This receptor was obtained from a human donor with HPV-associated anogenital cancer. The sequenced sample was tumor tissue, obtained from a patient who underwent chemoradiotherapy. V and J are TRBV4-1 and TRBJ1-3; the D is unclear. This chain's CDR3 is CASSQGQVSGNTIYF. CDR3 coding DNA: TGCGCCAGCAGCCAAGGCCAGGTCTCTGGAAACACCATATATTTT.